This T cell receptor (beta chain) stems from a study of OX40 agonist ivuxolimab in advanced cancers. Study information: Cohort: more than 75% men, mean age approximately 66, aged roughly 23 to 79. Prior anti-PD-1, anti-PD-L1 or anti-CTLA-4 therapy did not bar entry, and about 38% had some.

The study's findings and limits: Compared with CD4+, CD8+ T cells on average had more expanded clones. Among the lowest peripheral clonal expansion occurred in 0.1-3.0 mg/kg partial responders.

A word on this clone: Its antigen is as yet unknown.

V lost 3 bases and J lost 13; bases outside the gene matches: 10. Germline values: CDR1 MNHEY, CDR2 SMNVEV (reference sequence). The CDR3 totals 14 residues. Assay used: immunoSEQ multiplex PCR; TCRdb lists only in-frame clones, some missing. Here the sample spans 7,000 or so clones, about 70% being singletons. The source was CD4+ or CD8+ T cells sorted from blood, collected in a trial of the OX40 agonist ivuxolimab. The source is an adult with an advanced solid tumor such as melanoma, head and neck, liver or kidney cancer. The chain uses TRBV27 and TRBJ1-4, with 8 bases aligning to TRBD1. The CDR3 bases are TGTGCCAGCAGTTTCCTTCCGGGACAGGCACGACTGTTTTTT. Translating it yields CASSFLPGQARLFF.